The clone carrying this T cell receptor beta chain was seen only a few times. Trimming stripped 4 bases from V and 8 bases from J, with 19 bases between. This CDR3 region has 16 residues. Germline V CDR1 and CDR2: SGHRS, YFSETQ. The data stem from a study of blood T cells in healthy people across ages. A second PCR of about 7 to 11 cycles used a sample-barcoded 5' primer and a J-beta primer mix. Using its own MiXCR run on the 5' RACE reads, TCRdb lists one record per CDR3 protein. The repertoire holds about 1,500,000 distinct CDR3 sequences, with over 25% as singletons. This chain joins TRBV5-1 and TRBJ1-6; tentatively, D is TRBD1 (6 bases). This TCR came from a woman under 40 in good health. Sequencing input: blood. The CDR3 nucleotides read TGCGCCAGCAGCGAGATCCAAGGGGGGTTGGATTCACCCCTCCACTTT. Amino acid sequence: CASSEIQGGLDSPLHF.